Shown below are 24 T cell receptor beta chains from a single sample sequenced in a study of identical twins. One entry per CDR3 protein results from TCRdb running MiXCR on the 5' RACE reads. The sample consists of under 900,000 distinct CDR3 sequences, over 9% of them appearing once. These data were also reused for a study on yellow fever vaccine responses in identical twins.

Sequences were obtained from PBMCs. All receptors derive from a woman aged 18-30 years in good health.

This clonotype has a count of ten or more. This chain joins TRBV5-1 and TRBJ1-1, with D possibly being TRBD1 (5 bases). This CDR3 has 15 amino acids. Germline-derived CDR1 and CDR2 are SGHRS and YFSETQ. The ends were cut back, 1 base at V and 1 base at J, with 11 bases in the middle. CDR3 in amino acids: CASSLLPGKNTEAFF. In DNA, the CDR3 is TGCGCCAGCAGCTTGTTGCCAGGGAAGAACACTGAAGCTTTCTTT.

This chain links TRBV5-1 with TRBJ2-7, with D possibly matching TRBD1 (5 bases). CDR1 SGHRS and CDR2 YFSETQ come from the germline V gene. This CDR3 region has 14 residues. The V end was cut by 0 bases, the J end by 5 bases, with 12 bases between. CDR3 residues: CASSLDRTAHEQYF. In DNA, the CDR3 is TGCGCCAGCAGCTTGGACAGGACCGCCCACGAGCAGTACTTC.

This clonotype was seen repeatedly, ten times or more. The genes are TRBV6-1 and TRBJ1-2, with D possibly being TRBD1 (6 bases). CDR3 size: 13 residues. The V gene lost 6 bases and the J gene lost 4 bases, with 12 bases spanning the gap. Germline CDR1 and CDR2: MNHNS and SASEGT. The CDR3 here is CASRREGGYGYTF. The CDR3 coding sequence is TGTGCCAGCAGGAGGGAAGGGGGCTATGGCTACACCTTC.

The chain carries TRBV20-1 and TRBJ2-1; TRBD2 matches 13 bases. The CDR3 is 14 amino acids. CDR1 DFQATT and CDR2 SNEGSKA come from the germline V gene (reference sequence). Losses at the gene ends were 3 bases for V and 10 bases for J; bases not matched to a gene: 6. The CDR3 DNA reads TGCAGTGCTAGGGGGACTAGCGGGGAAGAGGAGCAGTTCTTC. Protein: CSARGTSGEEEQFF.

This clonotype has only a few counts. The V and J genes are TRBV11-3 and TRBJ2-5, with D tentatively TRBD1 or TRBD2 (5 bases each). Germline values: CDR1 SGHNT, CDR2 YENEEA. The germline V and J ends were trimmed by 0 bases and 1 base, with 12 bases remaining between them. The CDR3 totals 16 residues. In DNA form, the CDR3 reads TGTGCCAGCAGCTTAGACGGGGCGGTCTTCCAAGAGACCCAGTACTTC. Amino acid sequence: CASSLDGAVFQETQYF.

This clonotype has a handful of counts. The chain has TRBV28 and TRBJ1-2, with a weak D call TRBD1 (5 bases). The CDR3 is made up of 12 amino acids. Trimming stripped 7 bases from V and 4 bases from J, with 10 bases between. CDR1 and CDR2 (germline): MDHEN, SYDVKM. CDR3 DNA sequence: TGTGCCAGCACTGGGGACCCCTATGGCTACACCTTC. Protein product: CASTGDPYGYTF.

The V call is TRBV7-9, the J call TRBJ2-5; 11 bases align to TRBD2. With 5 bases clipped from V and 3 bases from J, the junction kept 8 bases outside the gene matches. CDR3 length: 16 residues. Germline V gene data show CDR1 as SEHNR and CDR2 as FQNEAQ (reference sequence). The DNA for the CDR3 is TGTGCCAGCAGCCCCGGGGCTAGCGGGGGGAAAGAGACCCAGTACTTC. Its translation is CASSPGASGGKETQYF. The variable domain in full, completed from reference TRBV7-9 and TRBJ2-5, reads DTGVSQNPRHKITKRGQNVTFRCDPISEHNRLYWYRQTLGQGPEFLTYFQNEAQLEKSRLLSDRFSAERPKGSFSTLEIQRTEQGDSAMYLCASSPGASGGKETQYFGPGTRLLVL.

The J gene is TRBJ2-1, the V gene TRBV10-3; tentative D call: TRBD1 (6 bases). The V end lost 0 bases, the J end lost 8 bases, and 11 bases lay between the germline ends. The CDR3 contains 14 residues. Germline assignment: CDR1 ENHRY and CDR2 SYGVKD. The CDR3 spells CAISESNAGDEQFF. The CDR3 nucleotides are TGTGCCATCAGTGAGTCGAATGCAGGGGATGAGCAGTTCTTC.

There are many counts of this clonotype. The chain couples TRBV10-3 to TRBJ2-1; 9 nucleotides match TRBD2. V dropped 4 bases and J dropped 6; count of bases not matched to a gene: 7. The CDR3 is 15 amino acids. Germline V gene data show CDR1 as ENHRY and CDR2 as SYGVKD. CDR3 sequence reads: CAISAPSGVSNEQFF. The DNA for the CDR3 is TGTGCCATCAGTGCCCCTAGCGGGGTTTCCAATGAGCAGTTCTTC.

V and J are TRBV4-1 and TRBJ1-2, with D possibly TRBD1 on 5 matching bases. CDR3 length: 17 residues. Trimming took 1 base from V and 4 from J, leaving 19 bases between them. Germline assignment: CDR1 MGHRA and CDR2 YSYEKL. Here the CDR3 reads CASSQGVSRVSGYGYTF. In DNA form, the CDR3 reads TGCGCCAGCAGCCAAGGGGTCAGCAGGGTATCCGGCTATGGCTACACCTTC.

V gene TRBV5-1 combines with J gene TRBJ2-1; 9 bases map to TRBD1. The CDR3 extends over 15 amino acids. Trimming cost V 0 bases and J 9 bases; bases outside gene matches: 7. Germline-derived CDR1 and CDR2 are SGHRS and YFSETQ. CDR3 in amino acids: CASSLALQGAGEQFF. As DNA, the CDR3 is TGCGCCAGCAGCTTGGCATTACAGGGGGCAGGTGAGCAGTTCTTC.

In its sample, this clonotype was seen many times. V and J are TRBV10-3 and TRBJ2-1, with TRBD1 matching over 9 bases. The germline V gene encodes CDR1 ENHRY and CDR2 SYGVKD. The CDR3 contains 15 residues. The J segment lost 8 bases and the V segment lost 10 bases, leaving 15 bases of the junction unmatched. The CDR3 is CATARGQGLIDEQFF. For the CDR3, the DNA is TGTGCCACAGCCCGCGGACAGGGGCTTATAGATGAGCAGTTCTTC.

This clonotype was seen a few times. CDR3 sequence reads: CASSLVRDKGSGANVLTF. The CDR3 DNA reads as TGCGCCAGCAGCTTGGTAAGGGACAAGGGCTCTGGGGCCAACGTCCTGACTTTC. The chain is built from TRBV5-1 and TRBJ2-6, with a tentative D call TRBD1 (6 bases). The germline CDR1 and CDR2 sequences are SGHRS and YFSETQ. Trimming cost V 0 bases and J 0 bases, with 13 bases left between them. CDR3 length: 18 amino acids. Filled out from reference TRBV5-1 and TRBJ2-6, the complete variable domain reads KAGVTQTPRYLIKTRGQQVTLSCSPISGHRSVSWYQQTPGQGLQFLFEYFSETQRNKGNFPGRFSGRQFSNSRSEMNVSTLELGDSALYLCASSLVRDKGSGANVLTFGAGSRLTVL.

The rearrangement links TRBV18 to TRBJ2-7; 11 nucleotides align to TRBD1. After removal of 3 bases from V and 1 base from J, the junction contained 5 bases not matched to a gene. The CDR3 has 16 residues. Germline V CDR1 and CDR2: KGHSH, LQKENI. The CDR3 is CASSPGQGAISYEQYV. CDR3 DNA sequence: TGTGCCAGCTCACCCGGACAGGGGGCGATATCCTACGAGCAGTACGTC.

This clonotype was observed a handful of times. The genes are TRBV7-9 and TRBJ2-4; D is perhaps TRBD1 or TRBD2 (5 bases each). The germline CDR1 and CDR2 sequences are SEHNR and FQNEAQ (reference sequence). V lost 2 bases and J 3 bases, leaving 11 bases between the germline ends. The CDR3 runs to 15 residues. In DNA form, the CDR3 reads TGTGCCAGCAGCTTAATGGGGGAGAACAAAAACATTCAGTACTTC. Its protein product is CASSLMGENKNIQYF.

A few counts support this clonotype. DNA of the CDR3: TGTGCCAGCGGTCCGGGGCCCACAACGGCGCAGTATTTT. Its translation is CASGPGPTTAQYF. V is TRBV3-1 and J is TRBJ2-3; D is tentatively TRBD1 or TRBD2 (5 bases each). Trimming took off 8 bases at V and 10 bases at J, with 19 bases between the two ends. CDR1 is LGHDT, CDR2 YNNKEL, per germline (reference sequence). The CDR3 has 13 amino acids.

The V call is TRBV29-1, the J call TRBJ2-7; no reliable D call. Germline CDR1 and CDR2: SQVTM and ANQGSEA. The CDR3 is 12 amino acids. V was pared by 2 bases and J by 1 base, with 6 bases between. The CDR3 sequence is CSVETLSYEQYF. DNA of the CDR3: TGCAGCGTTGAAACGCTATCCTACGAGCAGTACTTC.

This clonotype was seen many times. The J gene is TRBJ1-1, the V gene TRBV6-4; the D is unclear. V lost 6 bases, J lost 2 bases, and 7 bases lay in between. The CDR3 loop spans 12 amino acids. Germline-derived CDR1 and CDR2 are MRHNA and SNTAGT. DNA of the CDR3: TGTGCCAGCAGGGCCGGTAACACTGAAGCTTTCTTT. Translated, it gives CASRAGNTEAFF.

For this clonotype: A read error may explain this, as a much larger clone is one base away. CDR3 in amino acids: CACRPGRSEVSYNEQFF. The CDR3 DNA reads TGTGCCTGCAGACCCGGGCGGAGCGAAGTTTCCTACAATGAGCAGTTCTTC. The V call is TRBV12-3 or TRBV12-4, the J call TRBJ2-1; D remains ambiguous. This CDR3 region has 17 residues.

The chain recombines TRBV12-3 or TRBV12-4 with TRBJ1-1; D remains unclear. V lost 9 bases to trimming and J lost 7 bases, with 12 bases between them. The CDR3 spans 11 residues. The CDR3 region is CASCRADEAFF. The CDR3 region has the DNA TGTGCCAGTTGTAGGGCGGATGAAGCTTTCTTT.

V is TRBV10-3 and J is TRBJ1-1, with D maybe TRBD1 (6 bases). This CDR3 contains 16 residues. V lost 6 bases, J lost 3 bases, and 20 bases lay in between. Germline CDR1 reads ENHRY; CDR2 reads SYGVKD. Here the CDR3 DNA reads TGTGCCATCAGCAAACAGGGTCTAGGGGGAGACACTGAAGCTTTCTTT. Protein: CAISKQGLGGDTEAFF.

This clonotype was counted at least ten times. The chain uses TRBV12-3 or TRBV12-4 and TRBJ1-1; 7 bases line up with TRBD1. J was trimmed by 4 bases and V by 6 bases; bases with no gene match: 5. The CDR3 has 13 amino acids. CDR3 bases: TGTGCCAGCAGGCGACAGGGCCCCACTGAAGCTTTCTTT. The encoded protein is CASRRQGPTEAFF.

The V call is TRBV28, the J call TRBJ1-4; D unclear. The CDR3 has 15 residues. Trimming left V 7 bases short and J 8 bases short, with 20 bases between. Germline loops: CDR1 MDHEN, CDR2 SYDVKM. The CDR3 is CASMEEAPGGEKLFF. CDR3 bases: TGTGCCAGCATGGAGGAGGCGCCTGGAGGGGAAAAACTGTTTTTT.

At least ten counts were recorded for this clonotype. The chain uses TRBV5-1 and TRBJ2-1; 7 positions agree with TRBD2. V trimming: 0 bases; J trimming: 5 bases; junction bases outside the gene matches: 2. The CDR3 extends over 14 amino acids. Germline values: CDR1 SGHRS, CDR2 YFSETQ. The CDR3 bases are TGCGCCAGCAGCTTGGGGGAGGGCCACAATGAGCAGTTCTTC. Translated, it gives CASSLGEGHNEQFF. The variable domain in full, with the rest retrieved from reference TRBV5-1 and TRBJ2-1, is KAGVTQTPRYLIKTRGQQVTLSCSPISGHRSVSWYQQTPGQGLQFLFEYFSETQRNKGNFPGRFSGRQFSNSRSEMNVSTLELGDSALYLCASSLGEGHNEQFFGPGTRLTVL.